A selection of T cell receptor beta chains follows, all from one sample in a study of regulatory T cells in long-lasting Graves disease. MiXCR, applied by TCRdb to the multiplex PCR reads, yields one record per CDR3 protein. The table lists over 350,000 distinct CDR3 sequences, less than 25% of them singletons. Sequenced material: peripheral blood mononuclear cells (PBMCs), taken when the disease was refractory, from a patient treated with antithyroid drugs. The receptors stem from a female donor with Graves disease. The CDR3 runs from the conserved cysteine through the conserved F or W. A D gene is named only where the DNA matches it firmly. Clone size is stated in some rows and not others, as once, few, many or a class when expanded.

j_gene | d_gene | v_gene | abundance | CDR3aa | CDR3nt
TRBJ2-7 | TRBD1 | TRBV27 | . | CASSRDRGPREGYEQYF | TGTGCCAGCAGCCGGGACAGGGGGCCTAGGGAAGGCTACGAGCAGTACTTC
TRBJ1-3 | . | TRBV11-2 | . | CASSLGSGLVGNTIYF | TGTGCCAGCAGCTTAGGTTCGGGGTTGGTTGGAAACACCATATATTTT
TRBJ2-5 | . | TRBV12-5 | many | CASGLLPTRRRVQETQYF | TGTGCTAGTGGTCTCCTACCGACTAGGCGTAGGGTCCAAGAGACCCAGTACTTC
TRBJ1-5 | . | TRBV28 | . | CASGTGGAQNQPQHF | TGTGCCAGCGGGACGGGCGGGGCCCAGAATCAGCCCCAGCATTTT
TRBJ2-1 | TRBD2 | TRBV7-2 | . | CASSLDRTSGRSSEQFF | TGTGCCAGCAGCTTAGATCGGACTAGCGGGAGATCCAGTGAGCAGTTCTTC
TRBJ2-7 | . | TRBV24-1 | many | CATSDPPGQKQYF | TGTGCCACCAGTGATCCACCTGGGCAGAAGCAGTACTTC
TRBJ2-7 | TRBD2 | TRBV2 | many | CASSMGLAGAYEQYF | TGTGCCAGCAGTATGGGACTAGCGGGAGCTTACGAGCAGTACTTC
TRBJ2-7 | TRBD1 | TRBV9 | . | CASSASGTGGSGQYF | TGTGCCAGCAGCGCCTCCGGGACAGGGGGCTCAGGGCAGTACTTC
TRBJ1-2 | . | TRBV29-1 | few | CSVEGEGLASGYTF | TGCAGCGTTGAAGGGGAGGGACTTGCAAGCGGCTACACCTTC
TRBJ1-4 | . | TRBV25-1 | . | CASKGSTNEKLFF | TGTGCCAGCAAGGGCTCAACTAATGAAAAACTGTTTTTT
TRBJ2-1 | TRBD2 | TRBV6-5 | few | CASSYHGLAGVRDEQFF | TGTGCCAGCAGTTACCACGGACTAGCGGGGGTCAGGGATGAGCAGTTCTTC
TRBJ2-3 | TRBD2 | TRBV5-1 | . | CASSPWEGTDTQYF | TGCGCCAGCAGCCCCTGGGAGGGAACAGATACGCAGTATTTT
TRBJ1-1 | . | TRBV6-1 | many | CASSVTGAEAFF | TGTGCCAGCAGCGTGACGGGGGCTGAAGCTTTCTTT
TRBJ2-5 | TRBD2 | TRBV12-3/TRBV12-4 | many | CASSLLGRAPQETQYF | TGTGCCAGCAGTCTCCTCGGGAGGGCCCCACAAGAGACCCAGTACTTC
TRBJ2-7 | . | TRBV11-2 | many | CASSLDVGTAYEQYF | TGTGCCAGCAGCTTAGATGTGGGAACCGCCTACGAGCAGTACTTC
TRBJ2-3 | TRBD1 | TRBV28 | . | CASRRTGSSTDTQYF | TGTGCCAGCAGAAGGACAGGGAGTAGCACAGATACGCAGTATTTT
TRBJ2-7 | TRBD1 | TRBV5-1 | few | CASSSHRDRLREQYF | TGCGCCAGCAGCTCCCACCGGGACAGACTCAGGGAGCAGTACTTC
TRBJ2-7 | TRBD1 | TRBV6-2/TRBV6-3 | many | CASSYSTGPYEQYF | TGTGCCAGCAGCTATTCGACAGGGCCCTACGAGCAGTACTTC
TRBJ1-1 | TRBD1 | TRBV28 | many | CASRKTGGIPEAFF | TGTGCCAGCAGAAAGACAGGGGGCATCCCTGAAGCTTTCTTT
TRBJ2-7 | TRBD1 | TRBV7-3 | few | CASSTGGGEQYF | TGTGCCAGCTCGACAGGGGGCGGGGAGCAGTACTTC
TRBJ1-2 | TRBD1 | TRBV7-2 | many | CASSQQGGYGYTF | TGTGCCAGCAGCCAACAGGGGGGGTATGGCTACACCTTC
TRBJ1-3 | TRBD1 | TRBV7-9 | once | CASSKRQGPGNTIYF | TGTGCCAGCAGCAAACGACAGGGCCCTGGAAACACCATATATTTT
TRBJ2-6 | . | TRBV5-8 | few | CASSRHPGLGGANVLTF | TGTGCCAGCAGTCGTCATCCAGGGTTGGGCGGGGCCAACGTCCTGACTTTC
TRBJ1-1 | . | TRBV12-3/TRBV12-4 | many | CASSLDGTPTEAFF | TGTGCCAGCAGTTTAGATGGGACACCCACTGAAGCTTTCTTT
TRBJ2-2 | . | TRBV2 | . | CASSRTRAYEQYFGPVTGELFF | .
TRBJ1-4 | . | TRBV5-1 | few | CASSLDLGEKLFF | TGCGCCAGCAGCCTGGACCTTGGTGAAAAACTGTTTTTT
TRBJ2-5 | TRBD2 | TRBV6-1 | many | CASRRVAGEKETQYF | TGTGCCAGCAGGAGAGTAGCGGGAGAGAAAGAGACCCAGTACTTC
TRBJ2-2 | TRBD1 | TRBV3-1 | few | CASSHSTGITGELFF | TGTGCCAGCAGCCACTCGACAGGGATCACCGGGGAGCTGTTTTTT
TRBJ2-2 | . | TRBV5-1 | . | CASSTSTKNTGELFF | TGCGCCAGCAGCACCTCGACTAAGAACACCGGGGAGCTGTTTTTT
TRBJ1-2 | . | TRBV30 | few | CAWSVRMGPGTGYTF | TGTGCCTGGAGTGTACGGATGGGGCCAGGGACGGGCTACACCTTC
TRBJ2-2 | TRBD2 | TRBV27 | once | CASSLLAGSGGLFF | TGTGCCAGCAGTTTGCTAGCGGGAAGCGGGGGGCTGTTTTTT
TRBJ1-4 | . | TRBV15 | few | CATAGARGAEKLFF | TGTGCCACCGCGGGGGCCAGGGGTGCTGAAAAACTGTTTTTT
TRBJ1-5 | . | TRBV30 | . | CAWSDGGRQPQHF | TGTGCCTGGAGTGACGGGGGCCGGCAGCCCCAGCATTTT
TRBJ1-5 | . | TRBV6-1 | . | CASRAITGANQPQHF | TGTGCCAGCAGAGCGATTACAGGCGCCAATCAGCCCCAGCATTTT
TRBJ1-1 | . | TRBV11-2 | many | CASSLQGQMNTEAFF | TGTGCCAGCAGCTTACAGGGCCAAATGAACACTGAAGCTTTCTTT
TRBJ2-7 | . | TRBV7-8 | many | CASSLDRQRDEQYF | TGTGCCAGCAGCTTAGACAGGCAACGGGACGAGCAGTACTTC
TRBJ2-1 | TRBD1 | TRBV11-2 | . | CASSLGGTGGLDNEQLF | TGTGCCAGCAGCTTAGGAGGGACAGGGGGCTTGGACAATGAGCAGCTCTTC
TRBJ2-7 | . | TRBV7-2 | many | CASSPLVGSTYEQYF | TGTGCCAGCAGCCCCCTGGTGGGTTCTACCTACGAGCAGTACTTC
TRBJ2-7 | . | TRBV6-1 | many | CASRVGNEQYF | TGTGCCAGCAGAGTGGGAAACGAGCAGTACTTC
TRBJ2-5 | . | TRBV20-1 | . | CSAPGRSRETQYF | TGCAGTGCTCCCGGCCGGAGCCGAGAGACCCAGTACTTC
TRBJ1-1 | . | TRBV5-4 | . | CASRQIMNTEAFF | TGTGCCAGCAGGCAAATCATGAACACTGAAGCTTTCTTT
TRBJ1-6 | . | TRBV20-1 | many | CSARVSRDSPLHF | TGCAGTGCTAGAGTCTCCAGGGATTCACCCCTCCACTTT
TRBJ1-5 | . | TRBV2 | many | CASSVRENQPQHF | TGTGCCAGCAGTGTGCGGGAAAATCAGCCCCAGCATTTT
TRBJ1-2 | TRBD1 | TRBV30 | few | CAYPDRGHGYTF | TGTGCCTACCCGGACAGGGGGCATGGCTACACCTTC